This TCR beta chain was captured by sequencing in a study of shared clonotypes between healthy human individuals. Overall study results and limits: Naive subsets generally had larger estimated richness than memory subsets. A handful of donors shared around 5% of their naive CD4 clonotypes.

Genomic DNA of every subset was divided equally among multiple immunoSEQ plates. For sorted subsets, about 0.2 ug DNA per replicate equaled 30,000 or so T cell genomes. The data were produced by immunoSEQ multiplex PCR, yet TCRdb's version contains in-frame clones alone and is incomplete. Among about 600,000 clones, around 97% were seen once, and the ten largest hold approximately 0.057%. The CDR3 length is 14 residues. Germline-derived CDR1 and CDR2 are MNHEY and SVGAGI. Trimming removed 4 bases at V and 0 bases at J, with 7 bases between. Turning to this clone: Its antigen remains unknown.

This receptor was obtained from a woman under 40 in good health. The material sequenced was naive CD4+ T cells sorted from blood. Indicated subset: CD45RA+ positively selected. The chain has TRBV6-5 and TRBJ2-1; D is possibly TRBD2 (6 bases). CDR3 region: CASSSSASYNEQFF. In DNA, the CDR3 is TGTGCCAGCAGTTCTAGCGCCTCCTACAATGAGCAGTTCTTC.